This entry describes one T cell receptor beta chain. Antigen unknown. This entry is derived from a study of cytomegalovirus exposure and HLA in healthy donors. Study-level findings and limits: Later analysis demonstrated an association between a missense DCLRE1C variant and TCR beta V- and J-gene trimming.

The CDR3 runs to 15 residues. The germline V gene encodes CDR1 MNHEY and CDR2 SVGAGI. With V trimmed by 5 bases and J by 6 bases, 7 bases remained unmatched. 60 Vbeta and 13 Jbeta primers were used in PCR. This table comes from immunoSEQ multiplex PCR, and its TCRdb copy is limited to in-frame clones, with some not included. The table shows around 71,000 clones, with 60% to 75% occurring only once. All the people who gave samples were healthy bone marrow donors. The V gene is TRBV6-5, the J gene TRBJ1-4; TRBD1 aligns across 9 bases. The source of this sequence is a male donor in good health and CMV-seropositive. Sequencing used PBMCs. The CDR3 region has the DNA TGTGCCAGCAGTCCGACCGGGACAGGGTATGAAAAACTGTTTTTT. Encoded protein: CASSPTGTGYEKLFF.